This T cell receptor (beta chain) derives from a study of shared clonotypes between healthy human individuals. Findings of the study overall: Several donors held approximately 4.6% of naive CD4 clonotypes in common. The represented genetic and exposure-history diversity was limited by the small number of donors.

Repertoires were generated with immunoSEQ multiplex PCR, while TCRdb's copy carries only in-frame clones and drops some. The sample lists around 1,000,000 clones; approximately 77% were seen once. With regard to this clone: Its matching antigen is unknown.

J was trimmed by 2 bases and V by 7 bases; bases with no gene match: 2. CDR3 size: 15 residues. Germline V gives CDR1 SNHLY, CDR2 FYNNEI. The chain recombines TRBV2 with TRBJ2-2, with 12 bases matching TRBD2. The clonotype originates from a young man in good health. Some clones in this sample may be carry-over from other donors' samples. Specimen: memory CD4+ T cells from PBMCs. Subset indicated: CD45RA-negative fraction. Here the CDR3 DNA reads TGTGCCAGCACTGGACTAGCGGGAAACACCGGGGAGCTGTTTTTT. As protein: CASTGLAGNTGELFF.